These 17 T cell receptor beta chains were sequenced from one sample in a study of technical replicates of blood from a few donors (TCRdb year 2017). The library relied on the immunoSEQ multiplex PCR assay. TCRdb re-hosts the immuneACCESS table, in-frame sequences only. Its copies lack some clones; in the studies checked, an unresolved V gene accounts for under half of them, and the cause for the rest is not known. In all, the sample holds about 81,000 clones, and 95% to 97% of those were seen once. Around 0.2% of the sample rests with the top ten. The specimen sequenced was T cells isolated from PBMCs. The receptors shown here come from a human donor in good health.

The chain carries TRBV25-1 and TRBJ2-1; 8 bases match TRBD1. This CDR3 spans 16 amino acids. Germline V gene lookup returns CDR1 MGHDK and CDR2 SYGVNS. V lost 6 bases to trimming and J lost 0 bases; unmatched junction nucleotides: 7. CDR3 amino acids: CASSGDRSSSYNEQFF. CDR3 nucleotides: TGTGCCAGCAGCGGGGACAGGTCGAGCTCCTACAATGAGCAGTTCTTC.

This clone was counted once. The rearrangement uses TRBV2 and TRBJ2-5, with D uncertain. V was cut by 0 bases and J by 4 bases, with 6 bases left in between. Germline V gene data show CDR1 as SNHLY and CDR2 as FYNNEI. CDR3 length equals 13 residues. The CDR3 loop reads CASSEALIETQYF. CDR3 in DNA: TGTGCCAGCAGTGAAGCGCTAATAGAGACCCAGTACTTC.

The gene calls are TRBV19 and TRBJ2-5, with 8 bases lining up with TRBD1. The germline gives CDR1 LNHDA, CDR2 SQIVND (reference sequence). Trimming at V came to 6 bases and at J to 0 bases, leaving 3 bases not matched to a gene. The CDR3 consists of 14 residues. The CDR3 nucleotides read TGTGCCAGTAGGGACAGGGAGGACCAAGAGACCCAGTACTTC. Translating it yields CASRDREDQETQYF.

The rearrangement joins TRBV10-3 to TRBJ1-1; D not certain. The length of the CDR3 is 12 residues. Germline V CDR1 and CDR2: ENHRY, SYGVKD. V lost 9 bases, J lost 2 bases, and 10 bases lay in between. The CDR3 loop reads CAIAAVNTEAFF. CDR3 in DNA: TGTGCCATAGCGGCGGTAAACACTGAAGCTTTCTTT.

This sequence joins TRBV29-1 and TRBJ1-3; D is undetermined. V lost 4 bases and J 0 bases, leaving 10 bases between the germline ends. The CDR3 runs to 14 residues. Germline V gives CDR1 SQVTM, CDR2 ANQGSEA. The CDR3 region is CSVVRHLSGNTIYF. As DNA, the CDR3 is TGCAGCGTTGTAAGACATCTCTCTGGAAACACCATATATTTT.

This chain links TRBV19 with TRBJ2-1; 8 nucleotides agree with TRBD2. CDR1 and CDR2 from the germline V gene are LNHDA and SQIVND (reference sequence). The junction had 10 bases not matched to a gene; V was cut back by 5 bases and J by 4 bases. The CDR3 sequence is 16 residues long. As DNA, the CDR3 is TGTGCCAGTAGTTTGGGAACTAGCGGTCCATACAATGAGCAGTTCTTC. It codes for CASSLGTSGPYNEQFF.

V usage is TRBV28 and J usage is TRBJ2-7; the match to TRBD1 covers 8 bases. This CDR3 is built from 13 residues. The germline gives CDR1 MDHEN, CDR2 SYDVKM. Trimming cost V 7 bases and J 4 bases; bases outside gene matches: 6. In nucleotides, the CDR3 is TGTGCCAGCAAACGACAGGGGCGTTACGAGCAGTACTTC. Amino acid sequence: CASKRQGRYEQYF.

The V call is TRBV28, the J call TRBJ2-3; 8 bases map to TRBD2. Per germline, CDR1 MDHEN and CDR2 SYDVKM. After removal of 5 bases from V and 3 bases from J, the junction contained 16 bases not matched to a gene. This CDR3 is built from 18 residues. The CDR3 reads CASSHTLELAVGTDTQYF. The CDR3 DNA is TGTGCCAGCAGTCATACCCTGGAACTAGCGGTAGGGACAGATACGCAGTATTTT.

J is TRBJ2-7 and V is TRBV12-5; 10 positions match TRBD2. Unmatched junction bases numbered 6, after V lost 7 bases and J lost 3 bases. The CDR3 contains 14 residues. From germline, CDR1 is LGHNT and CDR2 FRNRAP. CDR3 coding DNA: TGTGCTAGTGCCTCGGGACTAGCGATCTACGAGCAGTACTTC. Encoded protein: CASASGLAIYEQYF.

The V call is TRBV6-6, the J call TRBJ1-4; D is unclear. Germline V gives CDR1 MNHNY, CDR2 SVGAGI (reference sequence). Trimming took 2 bases from V and 3 from J, leaving 4 bases between them. The CDR3 is made up of 13 amino acids. Written as DNA, the CDR3 is TGTGCCAGCAGTTACACAGCTAATGAAAAACTGTTTTTT. It is translated as CASSYTANEKLFF.

The chain combines TRBV27 with TRBJ1-2; tentative D call: TRBD1 (5 bases). The CDR3 totals 15 residues. The V gene's germline CDR1 is MNHEY and CDR2 SMNVEV (reference sequence). V lost 2 bases, J lost 4 bases, and 14 bases lay in between. The CDR3 spells CASSLQGGVFYGYTF. The CDR3 DNA reads TGTGCCAGCAGTTTACAGGGTGGGGTTTTCTATGGCTACACCTTC.

This chain links TRBV10-2 with TRBJ1-4; D not resolved. The CDR3 loop spans 16 amino acids. Trimming shortened V by 1 base and J by 0 bases, and 9 bases separated the two germline ends. Looked up from germline, CDR1 is WSHSY and CDR2 is SAAADI. The CDR3 coding sequence is TGCGCCAGCAGTGAGTTGAACGGAGCAACTAATGAAAAACTGTTTTTT. As protein: CASSELNGATNEKLFF.

The chain carries TRBV30 and TRBJ2-3; D gene uncertain. The CDR3 sequence is 13 residues long. The V gene's germline CDR1 is GTSNPN and CDR2 SVGIG (reference sequence). With 4 bases removed from V and 2 bases from J, the gap between germline ends came to 10 bases. This chain's CDR3 is CAWTYGATDTQYF. DNA of the CDR3: TGTGCCTGGACCTATGGTGCCACAGATACGCAGTATTTT.

The chain employs TRBV7-9 and TRBJ2-3; 9 bases map to TRBD2. J lost 1 base, V lost 5 bases, and 7 bases had no gene match. Germline V CDR1 and CDR2: SEHNR, FQNEAQ (reference sequence). The CDR3 extends over 16 amino acids. The CDR3: CASSVRSGGRTDTQYF. The DNA of the CDR3 is TGTGCCAGCAGCGTCCGCAGCGGGGGGCGCACAGATACGCAGTATTTT.

The rearrangement joins TRBV2 to TRBJ2-7, with 10 bases that match TRBD1. The V gene end was trimmed by 6 bases and the J gene end by 0 bases; junction bases not matched to a gene: 5. Germline V gene data show CDR1 as SNHLY and CDR2 as FYNNEI. The CDR3 is 15 amino acids. The CDR3 spells CASRTGTGVSYEQYF. The CDR3 DNA reads TGTGCCAGCAGAACCGGGACAGGGGTCTCCTACGAGCAGTACTTC.

V gene TRBV30 combines with J gene TRBJ2-3; the D is unclear. Trimming took 4 bases from V and 2 from J, leaving 7 bases between them. The length of the CDR3 is 12 residues. The germline CDR1 and CDR2 sequences are GTSNPN and SVGIG (reference sequence). The CDR3 nucleotides are TGTGCCTGGACAACTTACACAGATACGCAGTATTTT. This translates into CAWTTYTDTQYF.

This chain links TRBV5-4 with TRBJ2-3, with D tentatively TRBD2 (5 bases). The length of the CDR3 is 13 residues. V was cut by 3 bases and J by 11 bases, with 16 bases left in between. Germline V gene data show CDR1 as SGHNT and CDR2 as YYREEE (reference sequence). The CDR3 loop reads CASSSYLLGEQYF. CDR3 sequence (DNA): TGTGCCAGCAGCTCTTACCTACTAGGAGAGCAGTATTTT.